This TCR beta chain was observed in a study of shared clonotypes between healthy human individuals. This clone was recorded only once. TCRdb's table, derived via immunoSEQ multiplex PCR, lists solely in-frame clones and lacks some. The data contain fewer than 1.8 million clones, approximately 98.5% of them singletons. This TCR was recovered from a man between 25 and 39 years old in good health. The sequenced material came from naive CD4+ T cells sorted from blood. As for subset: CD45RA+ positively selected.

CDR3 in DNA: TGTGCCAGCAGCCCCACCGCGGCAGGGAGAGGCTACACCTTC. Its protein product is CASSPTAAGRGYTF. This chain joins TRBV5-4 and TRBJ1-2; maybe TRBD1 (5 bases). Deletions cut 4 bases from V and 8 bases from J, with 18 bases between. Germline V gene sequence: CDR1 SGHNT, CDR2 YYREEE (reference sequence). The CDR3 spans 14 residues.